A single T cell receptor beta chain is shown here with its context. The antigen is not known. This sample is drawn from a study of T-cell reconstitution after alpha-beta-depleted transplantation in children. Study conclusions and caveats: After transplant, at about two months, alpha-beta T cells were reportedly derived from several hundred expanded graft clones. A year had passed since transplant, and T-cell counts and diversity by then came mostly from newly produced T cells. The high TCRbeta diversity at day 60 in some patients came from surviving recipient T cells and thymic progenitors.

Trimming cost V 0 bases and J 4 bases, with 13 bases left between them. This CDR3 comprises 15 residues. CDR1 is SGHRS and CDR2 is YFSETQ in the germline V gene. Unique molecular identifiers were used in preparing the TCRbeta library. TCRdb re-called the PCR reads through MiXCR, storing one row per CDR3 protein. The sample shows about a million distinct CDR3 sequences, about 30% of them seen only once. Material: PBMCs, mostly from graft donor cells, obtained 360 days after TCRalphabeta/CD19-depleted stem cell transplant. V and J are TRBV5-1 and TRBJ1-1; no clear D gene. The sequence was collected from a boy less than two years old who had a stem cell transplant for SCID, so the T cells may come from the graft donor. CDR3 bases: TGCGCCAGCAGCTTGGCCGGTGGGGTGACCACTGAAGCTTTCTTT. Its protein is CASSLAGGVTTEAFF.